This TCR beta chain is from a study of blood T cell repertoires in COVID-19. Study as a whole: Sources were T cells, B-cell-depleted T cells, or PBMCs; the material itself was cDNA or gDNA.

V shed 4 bases and J shed 6 bases, with 11 bases lying between them. Germline V gene sequence: CDR1 SGDLS, CDR2 YYNGEE. This CDR3 comprises 14 residues. This clone was found many times. Sequencing used immunoSEQ multiplex PCR; TCRdb keeps in-frame clones, though not all of them. The sample lists 200,000 to 250,000 clones; about nine tenths were seen once. Sequenced material: peripheral blood. The TCR originated in a young man with COVID-19, enrolled during active disease. The V and J genes are TRBV9 and TRBJ1-6; maybe TRBD1 (5 bases). For the CDR3, the DNA is TGTGCCAGCAGCACTATGGGGGGTAATTCACCCCTCCACTTT. Amino acids: CASSTMGGNSPLHF. Drawing the rest from reference TRBV9 and TRBJ1-6, the complete variable domain is DSGVTQTPKHLITATGQRVTLRCSPRSGDLSVYWYQQSLDQGLQFLIQYYNGEERAKGNILERFSAQQFPDLHSELNLSSLELGDSALYFCASSTMGGNSPLHFGNGTRLTVT.